In this sample, the clone carrying this T cell receptor (beta chain) turned up many times. Antigen: not known. Read data end 3 residues before the CDR3 end; the end is taken from the germline J gene. Most patients and controls had Caucasian heritage. The data were obtained in a study of T cell clonality in common variable immunodeficiency. The CDR3 covers 13 residues. Germline values: CDR1 SGHTA, CDR2 FQGNSA. V was pared by 2 bases and J by 9 bases, with 10 bases between. CVID and control samples used equivalent genomic DNA input. The assay was immunoSEQ multiplex PCR, and TCRdb's table has in-frame clones only and misses some. The repertoire yields about 37,000 clones, none seen only once; the top ten contain 2.5% to 3%. Regarding the study as a whole: Compared with healthy controls, CVID subjects showed increased TCRbeta clonality, mostly in about a third. Common variable immunodeficiency TCR beta sequences reportedly had fewer deletions and N-nucleotide insertions.

This rearrangement joins TRBV7-2 to TRBJ1-4; no reliable D call. This TCR was sampled from a person between 18 and 75 years old in good health. The sequenced sample was peripheral blood mononuclear cells. The CDR3 sequence: CASSLPPSQKLFF. CDR3 bases read: TGTGCCAGCAGCTTACCTCCGAGCCAAAAA.